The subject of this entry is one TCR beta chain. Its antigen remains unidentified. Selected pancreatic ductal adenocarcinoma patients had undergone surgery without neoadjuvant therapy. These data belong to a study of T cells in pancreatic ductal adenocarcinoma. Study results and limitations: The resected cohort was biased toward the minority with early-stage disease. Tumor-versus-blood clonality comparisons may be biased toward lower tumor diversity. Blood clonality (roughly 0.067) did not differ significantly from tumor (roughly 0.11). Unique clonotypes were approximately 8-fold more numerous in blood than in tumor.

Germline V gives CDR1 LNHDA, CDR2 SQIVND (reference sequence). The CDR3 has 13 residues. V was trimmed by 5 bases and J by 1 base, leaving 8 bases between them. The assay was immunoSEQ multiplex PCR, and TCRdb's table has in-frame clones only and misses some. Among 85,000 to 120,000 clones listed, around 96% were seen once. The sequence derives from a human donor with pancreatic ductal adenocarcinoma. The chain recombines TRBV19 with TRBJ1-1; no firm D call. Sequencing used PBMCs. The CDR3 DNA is TGTGCCAGTAGTGAACAAACGAACACTGAAGCTTTCTTT. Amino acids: CASSEQTNTEAFF.